These 8 T cell receptor beta chains came from one sample sequenced in a study of OX40 agonist ivuxolimab in advanced cancers. The library relied on the immunoSEQ multiplex PCR assay. The table was pulled from immuneACCESS by TCRdb, which kept in-frame rearrangements only. Such tables lose some clones; where checked, under half of the loss comes from unresolved V genes, and the rest has no known cause. The table for this sample lists around 19,000 clones; around 85% of them were counted only once. Together, the top ten hold 62% of the sample. The sequencing used CD4+ or CD8+ T cells sorted from blood, collected in a trial of the OX40 agonist ivuxolimab. All receptors come from an adult with an advanced solid tumor such as melanoma, head and neck, liver or kidney cancer.

This rearrangement joins TRBV6-5 to TRBJ1-1; D call uncertain. V dropped 5 bases and J dropped 4 bases, with 14 bases sitting between them. CDR3 length: 14 amino acids. Germline V CDR1 and CDR2: MNHEY, SVGAGI. CDR3 loop: CASSDYPPGTEAFF. The CDR3 DNA follows: TGTGCCAGCAGTGATTATCCTCCTGGCACTGAAGCTTTCTTT.

The rearrangement joins TRBV4-1 to TRBJ2-3; unclear D gene. V was clipped by 7 bases and J by 2 bases, with 10 bases between them. CDR1 is MGHRA, CDR2 YSYEKL, per germline. The CDR3 runs 13 residues. As DNA, the CDR3 is TGCGCCAGCATGTCAGGCAACACAGATACGCAGTATTTT. Translating it yields CASMSGNTDTQYF.

The chain is built from TRBV19 and TRBJ1-1, with TRBD1 as a possible D gene (5 bases). Trimming pared 2 bases from V and 1 base from J, leaving 11 bases between. The CDR3 loop spans 15 amino acids. The germline CDR1 and CDR2 sequences are LNHDA and SQIVND (reference sequence). CDR3 nucleotides: TGTGCCAGTAGTATATGGCAGGGAACGAACACTGAAGCTTTCTTT. This codes for CASSIWQGTNTEAFF.

This clone was seen just once. CDR3 nucleotides: TGCGCCAGCAGCCTCCAACTAGCGGGAGAAGGAGATACGCAGTATTTT. Translation: CASSLQLAGEGDTQYF. J is TRBJ2-3 and V is TRBV5-1, with 11 nucleotides matching TRBD2. The junction had 9 bases not matched to a gene; V was cut back by 4 bases and J by 5 bases. The germline V gene encodes CDR1 SGHRS and CDR2 YFSETQ. The CDR3 runs 16 residues.

The rearrangement uses TRBV27 and TRBJ2-3, with D perhaps TRBD2 (6 bases). The CDR3 loop spans 14 amino acids. Per germline, CDR1 MNHEY and CDR2 SMNVEV (reference sequence). V gave up 6 bases and J gave up 6 bases, with 16 bases separating them. CDR3 sequence reads: CASSDLLGSDTQYF. CDR3 nucleotides: TGTGCCAGCAGCGACCTCCTCGGGAGTGATACGCAGTATTTT.

V usage is TRBV7-3 and J usage is TRBJ1-3; weak D call: TRBD1 (5 bases). CDR1 SGHTA and CDR2 FQGTGA come from the germline V gene. V lost 0 bases to trimming and J lost 2 bases, with 11 bases between them. There are 16 residues in the CDR3. CDR3 region: CASSLTNWGTGNTIYF. In nucleotides, the CDR3 is TGTGCCAGCAGCTTAACGAATTGGGGGACTGGAAACACCATATATTTT.

This chain uses TRBV6-5 with TRBJ1-1, with TRBD1 identical over 8 bases. V lost 0 bases and J lost 4; bases outside the gene matches: 4. The CDR3 is made up of 15 amino acids. CDR1 MNHEY and CDR2 SVGAGI come from the germline V gene. The CDR3 is CASSYSRQGTTEAFF. In DNA form, the CDR3 reads TGTGCCAGCAGTTACTCGAGACAGGGGACCACTGAAGCTTTCTTT.

This chain joins TRBV5-1 and TRBJ1-2; 10 nucleotides match TRBD1. CDR3 length: 15 residues. The trim removed 5 bases at V and 4 bases at J, leaving 8 bases unmatched. Per germline, CDR1 SGHRS and CDR2 YFSETQ. For the CDR3, the DNA is TGCGCCAGCAGGGAGACAGGGGGCGAGAGCTATGGCTACACCTTC. Amino acids: CASRETGGESYGYTF.